This T cell receptor beta chain was observed in a study of tumor-infiltrating lymphocytes in primary liver carcinoma. The template, approximately 500 ng total RNA, yielded TCR beta cDNA made with a constant-region primer. Three nested multiplex PCR rounds, a slightly modified ARM-PCR method, built the TCR beta libraries. TRBV1-TRBV30 forward primers paired with a C-beta reverse primer drove the first two PCR rounds, ten to eleven cycles each. From the multiplex PCR reads, TCRdb called clonotypes with MiXCR, one entry per CDR3 protein. The table lists about 310,000 distinct CDR3 sequences, more than 55% of them singletons. The source of the blood RNA was unsorted whole blood, and germline DNA was extracted as well. Germline loops: CDR1 LGHNA, CDR2 YNFKEQ. The CDR3 spans 17 residues. V dropped 0 bases and J dropped 8 bases, with 20 bases sitting between them.

The source material was peripheral blood. This sequence was found in a woman younger than 45 with primary liver carcinoma and hepatitis B virus infection. The chain recombines TRBV4-2 with TRBJ2-4, with D possibly called TRBD1 or TRBD2 (5 bases each). CDR3 coding DNA: TGTGCCAGCAGCCAAGAAGGGCCGGGGCTAGCCAGACACATTCAGTACTTC. Translation gives CASSQEGPGLARHIQYF.